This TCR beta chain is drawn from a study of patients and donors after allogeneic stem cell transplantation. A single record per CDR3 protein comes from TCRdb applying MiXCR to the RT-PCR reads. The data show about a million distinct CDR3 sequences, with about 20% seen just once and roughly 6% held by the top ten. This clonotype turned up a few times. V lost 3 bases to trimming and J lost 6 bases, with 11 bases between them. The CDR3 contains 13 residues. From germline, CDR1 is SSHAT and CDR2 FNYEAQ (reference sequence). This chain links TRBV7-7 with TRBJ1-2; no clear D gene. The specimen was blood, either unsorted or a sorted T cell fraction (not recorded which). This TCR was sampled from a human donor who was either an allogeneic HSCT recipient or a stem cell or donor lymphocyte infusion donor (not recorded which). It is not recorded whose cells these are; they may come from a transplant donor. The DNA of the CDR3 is TGTGCCAGCAGCTTCCTGGACGGGGATGGCTACACCTTC. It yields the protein CASSFLDGDGYTF.